The TCR beta chain described here comes from a study of tumor-infiltrating lymphocytes in glioblastoma multiforme. Study-level points and caveats: The TCR and somatic mutation analysis included just one glioblastoma patient.

Comment on this clonotype: Its specificity is unknown.

Three nested ARM-PCR rounds with V-beta and C-beta primers built TCRB libraries. Input was roughly 0.46 ug total RNA, reverse-transcribed with a C-beta primer. Unique molecular identifiers were not described for the libraries. TCRdb analysed the multiplex PCR reads with MiXCR anew, one entry per CDR3 protein. The sample records almost 15,000 distinct CDR3 sequences, over 55% being singletons. Trimming stripped 6 bases from V and 0 bases from J, with 6 bases between. The CDR3 has 14 amino acids. The gene calls are TRBV12-3 or TRBV12-4 and TRBJ2-6, with D unresolved. The sample comprised brain tumor tissue. This receptor was identified in a male donor with glioblastoma. The CDR3 nucleotides are TGTGCCAGCAGGAGCTCCTCTGGGGCCAACGTCCTGACTTTC. Encoded protein: CASRSSSGANVLTF.